This TCR beta chain originates from a study of T cells in Graves' hyperthyroidism and ophthalmopathy (dated by TCRdb to between 2018 and 2020). Study-level background: Peripheral blood was sampled at the time of initial diagnosis, prior to any treatment. The approximately 100 discovery patients were randomly split 7:3 into training and test sets. TCR V-J signatures able to tell the groups apart were searched for in a discovery cohort of some 100 patients, of whom 43 had Graves' ophthalmopathy and about 55 had stable Graves' hyperthyroidism. Following sampling, methimazole starting at 30 mg daily was given to hyperthyroidism patients, and high-dose intravenous methylprednisolone was given to ophthalmopathy patients. In over five Graves' hyperthyroidism patients, the study also compared T-cell repertoires from thyroid tissue with T-cell repertoires from blood. Whether ophthalmopathy could be predicted prospectively was tested in an independent validation cohort made up of 18 hyperthyroidism patients plus 17 patients who later progressed to ophthalmopathy. According to the paper, TCR Vbeta CDR3 sequencing was carried out on about 140 peripheral blood samples, which came from 40 to 45 ophthalmopathy, 75 to 80 hyperthyroidism and some 17 progressor patients. What the study reported, not specific to this receptor: No statistical method was used to set the sample size in advance, and investigators knew the group allocation. Most expanded thyroid clonotypes (frequency above 0.001) were also detected in blood, suggesting blood repertoires may reflect thyroid immune responses. During validation, the model predicted progression to ophthalmopathy a median of approximately 6.5 months ahead of onset, with almost 71% sensitivity and 72.22% specificity. In cross-validation, a model built on a 13 V-J signature told ophthalmopathy apart from stable hyperthyroidism with 85% to 90% sensitivity and around 81% specificity, and in testing the same model reached 80%/75%.

V drops 2 bases and J drops 11 bases, leaving 15 bases in between. The CDR3, from cysteine to phenylalanine, totals 13 residues. The retained sequence is limited to the CDR3, 39 bases, with the frame set at the first base. This clonotype was counted only a few times. This receptor's antigen is unknown. The input lacks base qualities; no much larger clone sits a single base away. TCR beta CDR3 regions were amplified from RNA transcripts. The first round of RT-PCR for the TCR CDR3 was performed with the HTBI primer set and the Qiagen OneStep RT-PCR kit. Libraries were constructed in a second round of multiplex PCR, after which size selection and purification were carried out. Libraries were sequenced paired-end with 100 bp reads on an Illumina HiSeq2000. Under the source paper's analysis protocol: SOAPnuke was used to process the raw data, with reads discarded if the reads contained adapters or uncalled bases, had a mean Phred below 15, or lacked an exact constant-primer or identifier match. High-quality paired reads were merged using COPE v1.2.5, and each unique nucleotide sequence was defined as a clonotype. Clonotypes were aligned to IMGT TRBV, TRBD and TRBJ reference segments using MiTCR v1.1. Only V-J combinations with frequency above 0.0001, covering 99.2% of repertoires, were analysed. The TCS score was defined as F50 (clonal expansion) divided by E x V (chaos), with BLOSUM62-based TCRdist calculated between CDR3 peptides within each V-J. Welch's t-statistics and random forest reduced just over 500 V-J features to roughly 13, which were used in a naive Bayes classifier (R e1071). Using fastp trimming at Q25 and MiXCR clonotype assembly, TCRdb reanalyzed the public sequencing data and kept in-frame beta chains. Rows with one shared CDR3 protein collapse into an entry with the most common genes and DNA. The V and J calls and clone size are TCRdb's, not the authors'. The sample table contains around 490,000 distinct CDR3 sequences; only one count was recorded for 15% to 20% of them. The top ten hold about 45% of the sample.

Ophthalmopathy patients had moderately to severely active disease, Clinical Activity Score of at least 3, NOSPECS grade of at least 4, and duration under 3 months. Patients with uncontrolled infections, other autoimmune diseases, pregnancy or lactation were excluded. Diagnoses were established on the basis of clinical symptoms, serum thyroxine and TRAb, thyroid ultrasound, and orbital computed tomography. Ficoll-Paque density gradient centrifugation was used to isolate PBMCs from 8.5 to 10 ml of fresh peripheral blood. Total RNA was extracted with Trizol reagent, and quality was checked on an Agilent 2100 Bioanalyzer.

The chain is assembled from TRBV12-3 or TRBV12-4 and TRBJ1-1; the D segment could be TRBD1, given 6 matching bases. The receptor's source is a man in his forties or fifties with Graves' ophthalmopathy. The sequencing sample was made of blood. This receptor has the CDR3 CASSLKGGSPAFF. The nucleotides are TGTGCCAGCAGTTTAAAGGGGGGGTCCCCGGCTTTCTTT.